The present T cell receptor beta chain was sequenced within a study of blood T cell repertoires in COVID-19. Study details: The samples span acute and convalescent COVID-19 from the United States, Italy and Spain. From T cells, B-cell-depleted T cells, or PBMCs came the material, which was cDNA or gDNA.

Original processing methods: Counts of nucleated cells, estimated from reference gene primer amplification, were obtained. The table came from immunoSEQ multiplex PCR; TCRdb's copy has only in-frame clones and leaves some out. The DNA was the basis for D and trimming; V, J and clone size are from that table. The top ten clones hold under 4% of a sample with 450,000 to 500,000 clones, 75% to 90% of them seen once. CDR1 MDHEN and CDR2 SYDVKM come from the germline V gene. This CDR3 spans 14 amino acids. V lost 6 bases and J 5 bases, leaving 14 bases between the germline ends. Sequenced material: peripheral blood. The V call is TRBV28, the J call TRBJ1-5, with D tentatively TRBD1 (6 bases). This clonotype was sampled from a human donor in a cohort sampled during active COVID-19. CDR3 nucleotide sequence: TGTGCCAGCAGAGTCGAGGGGGGGTATCAGCCCCAGCATTTT. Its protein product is CASRVEGGYQPQHF.